The 2 T cell receptor beta chains below were found in one sample sequenced in a study of cytomegalovirus exposure and HLA in healthy donors (dated by TCRdb to the late 2010s). The library was generated by the immunoSEQ multiplex PCR assay. For the multiplex PCR, a mixture combining 60 forward primers for TCR Vbeta segments and 13 reverse primers for TCR Jbeta segments was used. TCRdb carries this immuneACCESS record with in-frame sequences only. Its versions omit some clonotypes, under half of them owing to an unresolved V gene in the studies checked, with the rest unexplained. This sample holds 150,000 to 200,000 clones; approximately 80% were observed only once. Clones ranked in the top ten supply roughly 4.4% of the sample. Sequencing used PBMCs. The receptors were gathered from a woman aged 18-29 years in good health and CMV-seropositive.

V and J are TRBV11-2 and TRBJ1-4, with TRBD1 matching over 7 bases. This CDR3 region has 17 residues. Germline lookup yields CDR1 SGHAT and CDR2 FQNNGV. J lost 2 bases, V lost 4 bases, and 10 bases had no gene match. CDR3 in DNA: TGTGCCAGCAGCTCCATTACTCGACAGGGCACTAATGAAAAACTGTTTTTT. Amino acid sequence: CASSSITRQGTNEKLFF.

The chain combines TRBV5-6 with TRBJ2-3, with 7 bases matching TRBD1. The CDR3 totals 15 residues. Trimming removed 6 bases from V and 0 bases from J; junction bases left unmatched: 7. Germline CDR1 reads SGHDT; CDR2 reads YYEEEE. The CDR3 protein is CASTTLTGSTDTQYF. CDR3 nucleotide sequence: TGTGCCAGCACCACTCTGACAGGGAGCACAGATACGCAGTATTTT.